This T cell receptor beta chain appears in the sequencing data of a study of neurological immune-mediated disorders. This CDR3 is built from 15 residues. Per the germline V gene, CDR1 is SGHTA and CDR2 is FQGNSA. V was trimmed by 4 bases and J by 8 bases, leaving 17 bases between them. MiXCR, applied by TCRdb to the 5' RACE reads, yields one record per CDR3 protein. The table has 25,000 to 30,000 distinct CDR3 sequences, 5% to 7.5% seen once. This clonotype was detected ten times or more. This receptor was obtained from a woman between 45 and 65 years old in good health. The V and J genes are TRBV7-2 and TRBJ1-4, with TRBD1 as a possible D gene (5 bases). The material sequenced was PBMCs. The CDR3 DNA sequence: TGTGCCAGCAGCTCCCTGGGGAGGGGCGACGAAAAACTGTTTTTT. This translates into CASSSLGRGDEKLFF.